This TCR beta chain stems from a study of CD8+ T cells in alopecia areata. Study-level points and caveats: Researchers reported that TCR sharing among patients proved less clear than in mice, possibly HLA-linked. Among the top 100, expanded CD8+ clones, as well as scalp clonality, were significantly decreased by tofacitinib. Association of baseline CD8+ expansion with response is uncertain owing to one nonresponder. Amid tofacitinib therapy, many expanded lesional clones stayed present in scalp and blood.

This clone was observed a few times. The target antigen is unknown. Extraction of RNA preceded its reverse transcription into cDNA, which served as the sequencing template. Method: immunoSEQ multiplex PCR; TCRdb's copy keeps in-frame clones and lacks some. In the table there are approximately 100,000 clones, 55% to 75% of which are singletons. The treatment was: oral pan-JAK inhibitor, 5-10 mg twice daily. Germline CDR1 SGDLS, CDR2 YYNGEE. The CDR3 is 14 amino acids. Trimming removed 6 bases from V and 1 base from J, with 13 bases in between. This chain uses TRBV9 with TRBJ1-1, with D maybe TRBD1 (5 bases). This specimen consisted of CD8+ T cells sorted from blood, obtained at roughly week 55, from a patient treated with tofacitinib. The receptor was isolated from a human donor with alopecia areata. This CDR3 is CASTEPTANTEAFF. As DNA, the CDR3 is TGTGCCAGCACAGAACCGACAGCGAACACTGAAGCTTTCTTT.